A selection of T cell receptor beta chains follows, all from one sample in a study of blood T cell repertoires in COVID-19. Libraries were prepared by immunoSEQ multiplex PCR; TCRdb keeps only in-frame clonotypes and omits some of them. The table records about 250,000 clones, 90% of them present only once. Sequenced: peripheral blood. The receptors were sampled from a woman aged 55-69 years with COVID-19, enrolled during active disease. Both conserved end residues are part of each CDR3. A D gene is named only where the DNA matches it firmly. Clone sizes are given selectively: once, few, many, or a class where the clone is expanded.

J	size	D	V	CDR3	DNA
TRBJ2-7	few	TRBD2	TRBV7-9	CASSSPSGGPKGQYF	TGTGCCAGCAGCTCCCCTAGCGGGGGGCCGAAGGGGCAGTACTTC
TRBJ1-2	-	TRBD1	TRBV19	CASSIVLSGQGYGYTF	TGTGCCAGTAGTATAGTCCTCTCGGGACAGGGCTATGGCTACACCTTC
TRBJ1-5	-	-	TRBV19	CASSPGGGGGQPQHF	TGTGCCAGTAGTCCCGGGGGAGGGGGAGGCCAGCCCCAGCATTTT
TRBJ1-1	-	TRBD1	TRBV19	CASRRQGRNTEAFF	TGTGCCAGTAGAAGACAGGGGCGGAACACTGAAGCTTTCTTT
TRBJ1-2	-	TRBD1	TRBV6-4	CASSEGGAPNYGYTF	TGTGCCAGCAGTGAAGGGGGCGCACCTAACTATGGCTACACCTTC
TRBJ2-7	-	-	TRBV3-1/TRBV3-2	CASSQYRGGEQYF	TGTGCCAGCAGCCAATACAGGGGGGGAGAGCAGTACTTC
TRBJ1-2	once	TRBD1	TRBV6-5	CASIVRTGDGYTF	TGTGCCAGCATCGTAAGGACAGGGGATGGCTACACCTTC
TRBJ1-2	-	-	TRBV30	CAWTTGTYGYTF	TGTGCCTGGACGACAGGAACCTATGGCTACACCTTC
TRBJ2-5	few	TRBD2	TRBV7-9	CASSLGAGQETQYF	TGTGCCAGCAGCTTAGGAGCGGGGCAAGAGACCCAGTACTTC
TRBJ1-3	-	TRBD1	TRBV6-5	CASIAGTGAGNTIYF	TGTGCCAGCATCGCCGGGACAGGGGCTGGAAACACCATATATTTT
TRBJ1-2	-	-	TRBV27	CASSLTGDYGYTF	TGTGCCAGCAGTTTAACGGGGGACTATGGCTACACCTTC